Listed below are T cell receptor beta chains from one sample, sequenced in a study of shared clonotypes between healthy human individuals. This table comes from immunoSEQ multiplex PCR, and its TCRdb copy is limited to in-frame clones, with some not included. The profile shows about 1.9 million clones, roughly 95% of them singletons. Sample: naive CD8+ T cells from PBMCs. The source is a man between 18 and 29 years old in good health. Some clones in this sample may be carry-over from other donors' samples. The CDR3 runs from the conserved cysteine through the conserved F or W. A D gene is named only where the DNA matches it firmly. Part of the rows lack a size; the others show once, few, many or a class for expanded clones.

TRBD2 | TRBJ2-1 | . | TRBV7-6 | CASSLAGPTSGDYNEQFF | TGTGCCAGCAGCTTAGCGGGGCCGACTAGCGGGGATTACAATGAGCAGTTCTTC
. | TRBJ2-3 | . | TRBV27 | CASRSHGGLTDTQYF | TGTGCCAGCAGAAGTCACGGGGGACTCACAGATACGCAGTATTTT
. | TRBJ2-2 | once | TRBV4-2 | CASSQGASSGTSELFF | TGTGCCAGCAGCCAGGGCGCCTCTTCGGGCACCTCGGAGCTGTTTTTT
TRBD2 | TRBJ2-2 | . | TRBV5-1 | CASSLGLDQPLNTGELFF | TGCGCCAGCAGCTTAGGACTAGATCAGCCCTTGAACACCGGGGAGCTGTTTTTT
. | TRBJ2-3 | . | TRBV10-3 | CAISDPPTGRSTDTQYF | TGTGCCATCAGTGACCCCCCGACAGGAAGAAGCACAGATACGCAGTATTTT
. | TRBJ2-1 | . | TRBV6-1 | CASIQRLKDEQFF | TGTGCCAGCATCCAAAGACTGAAGGATGAGCAGTTCTTC
TRBD1 | TRBJ1-1 | . | TRBV27 | CASSYPGGTEAFF | TGTGCCAGCAGTTACCCAGGGGGTACTGAAGCTTTCTTT
. | TRBJ2-7 | . | TRBV27 | CASSSPRGFPHEQYF | TGTGCCAGCAGTTCCCCCAGGGGATTCCCCCACGAGCAGTACTTC
TRBD1 | TRBJ2-5 | once | TRBV28 | CASRGTGTVGDQETQYF | TGTGCCAGCAGGGGAACCGGGACAGTAGGAGATCAAGAGACCCAGTACTTC
. | TRBJ2-7 | . | TRBV27 | CASSASRANYEQYF | TGTGCCAGCAGTGCGTCCAGGGCTAATTACGAGCAGTACTTC
TRBD1 | TRBJ1-2 | . | TRBV10-2 | CASSESRTGANGYTF | TGCGCCAGCAGTGAGTCAAGGACAGGGGCAAATGGCTACACCTTC
TRBD2 | TRBJ2-1 | . | TRBV15 | CATSRGPSGSYNEQFF | TGTGCCACCAGCAGAGGTCCTAGCGGGAGCTACAATGAGCAGTTCTTC
. | TRBJ2-6 | . | TRBV11-1 | CASSLGSSGANVLTF | TGTGCCAGCAGCTTAGGGAGCTCTGGGGCCAACGTCCTGACTTTC
. | TRBJ2-1 | once | TRBV9 | CASSVLSGQISHNEQFF | TGTGCCAGCAGCGTACTCTCAGGACAAATTTCCCACAATGAGCAGTTCTTC
TRBD2 | TRBJ2-7 | . | TRBV28 | CASSPELAASYEQYF | TGTGCCAGCAGTCCGGAACTAGCGGCCTCCTACGAGCAGTACTTC
. | TRBJ2-1 | . | TRBV19 | CASGRSYNEQFF | TGTGCCAGCGGTCGCTCCTACAATGAGCAGTTCTTC
TRBD1 | TRBJ2-7 | . | TRBV28 | CASRYRGFNSYEQYF | TGTGCCAGCAGGTACAGGGGGTTTAACTCCTACGAGCAGTACTTC
. | TRBJ2-2 | . | TRBV28 | CASSLTGADSRDSNTGELFF | TGTGCCAGCAGTTTGACCGGTGCGGACAGCCGAGACTCGAACACCGGGGAGCTGTTTTTT
TRBD1 | TRBJ1-1 | . | TRBV7-9 | CASSPSSGQGATEAFF | TGTGCCAGCAGCCCGTCGTCGGGACAGGGGGCCACTGAAGCTTTCTTT
. | TRBJ1-2 | . | TRBV7-9 | CASSPLLVQDYGYTF | TGTGCCAGCAGTCCACTACTGGTACAGGATTATGGCTACACCTTC
. | TRBJ2-1 | . | TRBV9 | CASSKDNEQFF | TGTGCCAGCAGCAAAGACAATGAGCAGTTCTTC
. | TRBJ1-3 | . | TRBV4-1 | CASSQLHPRAPRNTIYF | TGCGCCAGCAGCCAATTGCACCCCCGGGCCCCGAGAAACACCATATATTTT
. | TRBJ2-7 | . | TRBV11-2 | CASSWTESEQYF | TGTGCCAGCAGCTGGACCGAGTCAGAGCAGTACTTC
TRBD1 | TRBJ2-7 | . | TRBV9 | CASSAQADGQALYEQYF | TGTGCCAGCAGCGCACAGGCTGACGGACAGGCTCTATACGAGCAGTACTTC
TRBD1 | TRBJ2-1 | . | TRBV2 | CASITGTAHSYNEQFF | TGTGCCAGCATCACCGGGACAGCCCACTCCTACAATGAGCAGTTCTTC
TRBD1 | TRBJ1-2 | . | TRBV5-1 | CASSDDTGVGGYTF | TGCGCCAGCAGCGACGACACAGGGGTAGGGGGCTACACCTTC
. | TRBJ2-2 | . | TRBV19 | CASSSGELFF | TGTGCCAGTAGTTCCGGGGAGCTGTTTTTT
. | TRBJ1-4 | . | TRBV4-3 | CASSQRRYANEKLFF | TGCGCCAGCAGCCAAAGGCGCTACGCTAATGAAAAACTGTTTTTT
. | TRBJ2-7 | . | TRBV25-1 | CASSAGNEQYF | TGTGCCAGCAGTGCTGGGAACGAGCAGTACTTC
. | TRBJ2-7 | . | TRBV10-2 | CASSEGGSYEQYF | TGCGCCAGCAGTGAGGGCGGTTCCTACGAGCAGTACTTC
TRBD2 | TRBJ2-2 | . | TRBV5-6 | CASSLGLAGNTGELFF | TGTGCCAGCAGCTTGGGACTAGCGGGCAACACCGGGGAGCTGTTTTTT
TRBD2 | TRBJ2-7 | . | TRBV7-9 | CASSHILAGGYEQYF | TGTGCCAGCAGCCATATCCTAGCGGGAGGCTACGAGCAGTACTTC
. | TRBJ2-1 | . | TRBV20-1 | CSATPGNEQFF | TGCAGTGCTACCCCAGGCAATGAGCAGTTCTTC
. | TRBJ2-3 | . | TRBV10-3 | CAISGFTSPHTDTQYF | TGTGCCATCAGTGGATTTACTAGCCCCCACACAGATACGCAGTATTTT
. | TRBJ1-2 | few | TRBV28 | CASSFLTDVNYGYTF | TGTGCCAGCAGTTTTCTGACCGACGTTAACTATGGCTACACCTTC
. | TRBJ2-1 | . | TRBV4-3 | CASSQEFMAREGNEQFF | TGCGCCAGCAGCCAAGAATTTATGGCGCGGGAAGGCAATGAGCAGTTCTTC
. | TRBJ1-2 | . | TRBV19 | CASTDSYGYTF | TGTGCCAGTACGGACAGCTATGGCTACACCTTC
TRBD1 | TRBJ2-7 | . | TRBV4-3 | CASSQELGETGGFPYEQYF | TGCGCCAGCAGCCAAGAACTTGGGGAGACAGGGGGGTTCCCCTACGAGCAGTACTTC
. | TRBJ2-7 | . | TRBV9 | CASSETGGTYEQYF | TGTGCCAGCAGCGAGACCGGGGGGACATACGAGCAGTACTTC
. | TRBJ1-5 | . | TRBV6-6 | CASSHDQPQHF | TGTGCCAGCAGTCACGATCAGCCCCAGCATTTT
. | TRBJ1-3 | . | TRBV28 | CASSPDRSLMGDGNTIYF | TGTGCCAGCAGTCCAGACAGGTCACTGATGGGTGATGGAAACACCATATATTTT
. | TRBJ2-1 | . | TRBV18 | CASSPTGDEQFF | TGTGCCAGCTCACCGACGGGGGATGAGCAGTTCTTC
. | TRBJ1-5 | . | TRBV28 | CASSPRDFLTNQPQHF | TGTGCCAGCAGTCCAAGGGACTTCCTAACGAATCAGCCCCAGCATTTT